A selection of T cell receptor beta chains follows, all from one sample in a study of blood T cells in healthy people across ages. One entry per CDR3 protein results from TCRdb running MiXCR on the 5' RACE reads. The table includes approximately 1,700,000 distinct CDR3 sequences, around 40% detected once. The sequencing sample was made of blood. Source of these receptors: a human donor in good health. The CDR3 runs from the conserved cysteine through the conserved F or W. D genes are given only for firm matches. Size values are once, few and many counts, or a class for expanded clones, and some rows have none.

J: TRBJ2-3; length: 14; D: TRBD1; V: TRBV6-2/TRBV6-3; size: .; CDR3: CASRRRGPDDTQYF; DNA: TGTGCCAGCAGAAGAAGGGGGCCGGATGATACGCAGTATTTT
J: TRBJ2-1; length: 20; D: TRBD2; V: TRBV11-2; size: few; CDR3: CASSLGRTSGGSSSYNEQFF; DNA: TGTGCCAGCAGCTTGGGACGGACTAGCGGGGGATCGAGCTCCTACAATGAGCAGTTCTTC
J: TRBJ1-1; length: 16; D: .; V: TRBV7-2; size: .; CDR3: CASSRAGGHLNTEAFF; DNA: TGTGCCAGCAGCCGAGCGGGCGGACACCTAAACACTGAAGCTTTCTTT
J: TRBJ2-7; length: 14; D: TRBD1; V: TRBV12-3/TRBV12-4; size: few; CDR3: CASSLGPGGHEQYF; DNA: TGTGCCAGCAGTTTGGGGCCAGGGGGCCACGAGCAGTACTTC
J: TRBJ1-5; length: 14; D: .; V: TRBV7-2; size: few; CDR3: CASSFGTGTQPQHF; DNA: TGTGCCAGCAGCTTCGGTACTGGTACTCAGCCCCAGCATTTT
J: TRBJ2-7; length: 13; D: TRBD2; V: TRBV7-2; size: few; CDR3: CASELAGIYEQYF; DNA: TGTGCCAGCGAACTAGCGGGGATCTACGAGCAGTACTTC
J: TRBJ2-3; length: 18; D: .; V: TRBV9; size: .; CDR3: CASSPRRTARYSTDTQYF; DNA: TGTGCCAGCAGCCCGCGACGGACGGCTCGGTATAGCACAGATACGCAGTATTTT
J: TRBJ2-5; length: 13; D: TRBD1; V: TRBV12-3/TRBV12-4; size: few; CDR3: CASSATGKETQYF; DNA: TGTGCCAGCAGTGCGACAGGGAAAGAGACCCAGTACTTC
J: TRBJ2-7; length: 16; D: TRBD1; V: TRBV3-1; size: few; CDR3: CASSKGTGISSYEQYF; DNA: TGTGCCAGCAGCAAAGGGACAGGGATTAGCTCCTACGAGCAGTACTTC
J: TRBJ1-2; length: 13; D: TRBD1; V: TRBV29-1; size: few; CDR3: CSVIRDRFNGYTF; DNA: TGCAGCGTGATCCGGGACAGGTTTAATGGCTACACCTTC
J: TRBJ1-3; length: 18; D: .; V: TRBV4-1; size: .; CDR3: CASSQVSGWVRSGNTIYF; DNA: TGCGCCAGCAGCCAAGTGTCAGGGTGGGTTCGTTCTGGAAACACCATATATTTT
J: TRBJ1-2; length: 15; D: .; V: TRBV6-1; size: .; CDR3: CASSEVELANYGYTF; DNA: TGTGCCAGCAGTGAAGTTGAATTAGCTAACTATGGCTACACCTTC
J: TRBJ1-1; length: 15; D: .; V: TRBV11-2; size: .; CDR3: CASSPLGYRNTEAFF; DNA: TGTGCCAGCAGCCCCTTGGGATATCGGAACACTGAAGCTTTCTTT
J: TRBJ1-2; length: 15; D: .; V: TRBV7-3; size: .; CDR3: CVSSLSGSPNYGYTF; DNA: TGTGTCAGCAGCTTAAGTGGCAGCCCTAACTATGGCTACACCTTC
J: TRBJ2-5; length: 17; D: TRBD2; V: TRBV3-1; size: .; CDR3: CASRPHPRTSGWETQYF; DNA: TGTGCCAGCAGACCACACCCTCGGACTAGCGGGTGGGAGACCCAGTACTTC
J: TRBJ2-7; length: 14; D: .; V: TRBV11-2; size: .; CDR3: CASSFIEGSSEQYF; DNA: TGTGCCAGCAGCTTTATAGAAGGTTCTTCCGAGCAGTACTTC
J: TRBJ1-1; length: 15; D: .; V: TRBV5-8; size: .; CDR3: CASSSVHHMNTEAFF; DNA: TGTGCCAGCAGCTCGGTACATCATATGAACACTGAAGCTTTCTTT
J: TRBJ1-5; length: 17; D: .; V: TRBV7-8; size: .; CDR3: CASSSDASMYSNQPQHF; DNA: TGTGCCAGCAGCTCCGACGCCTCCATGTATAGCAATCAGCCCCAGCATTTT
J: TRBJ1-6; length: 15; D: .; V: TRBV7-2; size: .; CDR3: CASSLRRPIGSPLHF; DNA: TGTGCCAGCAGCTTAAGGCGTCCCATTGGGTCACCCCTCCACTTT
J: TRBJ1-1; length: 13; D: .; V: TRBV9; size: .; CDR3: CASSNQENTEAFF; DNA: TGTGCCAGCAGCAACCAGGAGAACACTGAAGCTTTCTTT
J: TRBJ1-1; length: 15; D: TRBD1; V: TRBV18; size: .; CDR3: CASSPPGQANTEAFF; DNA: TGTGCCAGCTCACCACCGGGACAGGCAAACACTGAAGCTTTCTTT
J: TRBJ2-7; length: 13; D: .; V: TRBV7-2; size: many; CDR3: CASSQTASYEQYF; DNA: TGTGCCAGCAGTCAGACAGCTTCCTACGAGCAGTACTTC
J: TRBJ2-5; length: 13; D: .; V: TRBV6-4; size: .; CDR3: CAIRYAREETQYF; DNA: TGTGCCATCCGATATGCTAGGGAAGAGACCCAGTACTTC
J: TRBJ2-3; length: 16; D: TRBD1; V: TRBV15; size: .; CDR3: CATSGKDRASADTQYF; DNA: TGTGCCACCAGCGGGAAGGACAGGGCTTCCGCAGATACGCAGTATTTT
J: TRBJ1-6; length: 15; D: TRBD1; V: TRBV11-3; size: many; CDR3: CASSLAGTVNSPLHF; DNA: TGTGCCAGCAGCCTGGCCGGGACAGTCAATTCACCCCTCCACTTT